Each of the 2 T cell receptor beta chains below was sequenced from the same sample in a study of blood T cell repertoires in COVID-19. The protocol was immunoSEQ multiplex PCR, while the TCRdb copy is restricted to in-frame clones and leaves out a portion. The profile shows about 210,000 clones, 81% of them singletons. The specimen was PBMCs or T cells enriched from blood (not recorded which). These receptor sequences come from a woman aged 45-65 years with acute COVID-19.

V and J are TRBV7-9 and TRBJ2-1; 9 nucleotides match TRBD2. The germline gives CDR1 SEHNR, CDR2 FQNEAQ (reference sequence). This CDR3 region has 16 residues. The J segment lost 3 bases and the V segment lost 5 bases, leaving 8 bases of the junction unmatched. The CDR3 loop reads CASSPSGLAIYNEQFF. The CDR3 DNA follows: TGTGCCAGCAGCCCGTCCGGACTAGCGATCTACAATGAGCAGTTCTTC. The variable domain in full, with the rest retrieved from reference TRBV7-9 and TRBJ2-1, is DTGVSQNPRHKITKRGQNVTFRCDPISEHNRLYWYRQTLGQGPEFLTYFQNEAQLEKSRLLSDRFSAERPKGSFSTLEIQRTEQGDSAMYLCASSPSGLAIYNEQFFGPGTRLTVL.

The chain links TRBV27 to TRBJ1-4; possibly TRBD1 for D (5 bases). Germline V lookup: CDR1 MNHEY, CDR2 SMNVEV (reference sequence). The CDR3 runs to 16 residues. V was cut by 6 bases and J by 0 bases, with 14 bases left in between. CDR3 DNA: TGTGCCAGCAGCCCAAGGGCAGGGTCAACTAATGAAAAACTGTTTTTT. It translates to CASSPRAGSTNEKLFF.